These 26 T cell receptor beta chains were sequenced from one sample in a study of blood T cells in healthy people across ages. Sample-barcoded 5' priming and a J-beta primer mix drove a second PCR of about 6 to 12 cycles. TCRdb reprocessed the 5' RACE reads with MiXCR, giving one entry per CDR3 protein. The sample consists of some 640,000 distinct CDR3 sequences, roughly 31% of them appearing once. Material for sequencing was blood. These receptors came from an elderly woman in good health.

For this clonotype: This may come from a read error, since a much larger clone is one base off. V and J are TRBV4-3 and TRBJ2-7; 9 nucleotides match TRBD2. The V segment lost 4 bases and the J segment 0 bases; nucleotides outside the gene matches: 10. Per germline, CDR1 LGHNA and CDR2 YSLEER. CDR3 size: 17 residues. The DNA of the CDR3 is TGCGCCAGCAGCCGCACGGCTAGCGGGGACAGCTCCTACGAGCAGTACTTC. It translates to CASSRTASGDSSYEQYF.

Concerning this clonotype: Its ends do not fully match the called genes, so a read error is possible. The chain carries TRBV20-1 and TRBJ1-5; tentatively, D is TRBD1 (6 bases). The germline V gene has CDR1 DFQATT and CDR2 SNEGSKA (reference sequence). This CDR3 contains 15 residues. The CDR3 here is CSASPPGGRNQSQHF. DNA for the CDR3: TGCAGTGCCTCCCCTCCCGGGGGGCGAAATCAGTCCCAGCATTTT.

This clonotype was seen ten or more times. The V and J genes are TRBV12-3 or TRBV12-4 and TRBJ2-1; possibly TRBD2 for D (6 bases). The CDR3 contains 12 residues. Deletions cut 5 bases from V and 9 bases from J, with 11 bases between. The CDR3 spells CASSTSLGEQFF. For the CDR3, the DNA is TGTGCCAGCAGTACTAGCCTCGGTGAGCAGTTCTTC.

The chain joins TRBV7-9 to TRBJ1-1, with D unclear. The V end was cut by 4 bases, the J end by 1 base, with 10 bases between. Per the germline V gene, CDR1 is SEHNR and CDR2 is FQNEAQ (reference sequence). The length of the CDR3 is 14 residues. The CDR3 reads CASSSTRPNTEAFF. CDR3 nucleotide sequence: TGTGCCAGCAGCTCTACCCGACCGAACACTGAAGCTTTCTTT.

Comments on this clonotype: It may be a read error: a sequence one base away is much more abundant. This chain connects TRBV6-2 or TRBV6-3 to TRBJ2-1, with D hard to call. CDR1 and CDR2 from the germline V gene are MNHEY and SVGEGT. V was clipped by 6 bases and J by 12 bases, with 18 bases between them. CDR3 size: 13 residues. CDR3 region: CASRPDGSMVQFF. CDR3 nucleotides: TGTGCCAGCAGGCCGGACGGATCAATGGTGCAGTTCTTC.

The chain links TRBV20-1 to TRBJ2-1, with 7 bases matching TRBD2. Germline CDR1 DFQATT, CDR2 SNEGSKA (reference sequence). V dropped 3 bases and J dropped 2; count of bases not matched to a gene: 4. The CDR3 loop spans 14 amino acids. CDR3 residues: CSASSSGTYNEQFF. CDR3 bases: TGCAGTGCTAGTTCTAGCGGTACCTACAATGAGCAGTTCTTC.

This clonotype was seen at least ten times. The chain links TRBV20-1 to TRBJ2-3; the match to TRBD2 covers 14 bases. This CDR3 is 18 amino acids long. V was pared by 1 base and J by 7 bases, with 13 bases of the junction left unmatched. Germline V gene data show CDR1 as DFQATT and CDR2 as SNEGSKA (reference sequence). The DNA for the CDR3 is TGCAGTGCTAGAGTCCCCAGACTAGCGGGGGGGCCAGGGAATACGCAGTATTTT. This encodes CSARVPRLAGGPGNTQYF.

The chain is built from TRBV20-1 and TRBJ2-1, with D possibly being TRBD1 or TRBD2 (5 bases each). The CDR3 covers 12 residues. Trimming left V 5 bases short and J 10 bases short, with 15 bases between. The V gene's germline CDR1 is DFQATT and CDR2 SNEGSKA (reference sequence). DNA of the CDR3: TGCAGTGCTCGGGGACCCTGCTACGAGCAGTTCTTC. It codes for CSARGPCYEQFF.

There are many counts of this clonotype. The chain links TRBV6-5 to TRBJ2-1, with D perhaps assigned TRBD1 or TRBD2 (7 bases each). Looked up from germline, CDR1 is MNHEY and CDR2 is SVGAGI. Trimming stripped 0 bases from V and 7 bases from J, with 13 bases between. This CDR3 comprises 15 residues. CDR3: CASSYSTRGGNEQFF. The CDR3 region has the DNA TGTGCCAGCAGTTACTCAACCAGGGGGGGTAATGAGCAGTTCTTC.

This clonotype was seen more than once but under ten times. V usage is TRBV19 and J usage is TRBJ2-3, with D possibly TRBD2 on 6 matching bases. Trimming left V 4 bases short and J 7 bases short, with 21 bases between. The germline V gene encodes CDR1 LNHDA and CDR2 SQIVND (reference sequence). This CDR3 is built from 16 residues. CDR3 in DNA: TGTGCCAGTAGTACCCCAGGAGGGGACCCCTTGAATACGCAGTATTTT. Its translation is CASSTPGGDPLNTQYF.

The J gene is TRBJ1-1, the V gene TRBV28; 7 bases are shared with TRBD1. The CDR3 contains 16 residues. Per the germline V gene, CDR1 is MDHEN and CDR2 is SYDVKM. Unmatched junction bases numbered 6, after V lost 2 bases and J lost 0 bases. CDR3 sequence reads: CASSLPRGTMNTEAFF. The CDR3 DNA is TGTGCCAGCAGTTTACCCAGGGGGACCATGAACACTGAAGCTTTCTTT.

This clonotype showed up just a few times. V is TRBV24-1 and J is TRBJ2-1; possibly TRBD1 for D (5 bases). The CDR3 is 14 residues long. Trimming took off 4 bases at V and 8 bases at J, with 14 bases between the two ends. The germline gives CDR1 KGHDR, CDR2 SFDVKD. DNA for the CDR3: TGTGCCACCAGTGACCCTCTAAAAGGGGATGAGCAGTTCTTC. Translation gives CATSDPLKGDEQFF.

This clonotype was observed at least ten times. The chain has TRBV9 and TRBJ2-1; no definite D call. The ends were cut back, 0 bases at V and 0 bases at J, with 7 bases in the middle. This CDR3 contains 15 residues. The V gene's germline CDR1 is SGDLS and CDR2 YYNGEE. The CDR3 is CASSVEPNSYNEQFF. Written as DNA, the CDR3 is TGTGCCAGCAGCGTAGAGCCCAACTCCTACAATGAGCAGTTCTTC.

The sample holds one count of this clonotype. Given a much more abundant clone one base away, this may be a read error. V is TRBV4-3 and J is TRBJ2-2; the D gene is possibly TRBD1 (6 bases). Trimming cost V 5 bases and J 7 bases, with 8 bases left between them. CDR1 is LGHNA, CDR2 YSLEER, per germline. This CDR3 is 12 amino acids long. CDR3 sequence: CASSTGIGELFF. The CDR3 region has the DNA TGCGCCAGCAGCACAGGGATCGGGGAGCTGTTTTTT.

In the case of this clonotype: Since a much larger clone is just one base distant, this may be a read error. This chain uses TRBV7-2 with TRBJ2-1, with D possibly matching TRBD1 (5 bases). Germline V CDR1 and CDR2: SGHTA, FQGNSA. The CDR3 is made up of 15 amino acids. CDR3 region: CASSLLQVSYDEQFF. The CDR3 coding sequence is TGTGCCAGCAGCTTGTTACAGGTTTCCTACGATGAGCAGTTCTTC.

This clonotype turned up a few times. The gene calls are TRBV5-5 and TRBJ2-2; 7 bases line up with TRBD1. There are 16 residues in the CDR3. The V and J ends lost 3 bases and 5 bases, in that order; junction bases with no gene match: 10. Germline assignment: CDR1 SGHKS and CDR2 YYEKEE (reference sequence). The CDR3 protein is CASSSGTAGRTGELFF. Here the CDR3 DNA reads TGTGCCAGCAGCTCTGGGACAGCCGGACGTACCGGGGAGCTGTTTTTT.

The table lists this clonotype with many counts. V gene TRBV2 combines with J gene TRBJ2-5, with 8 bases aligning to TRBD1. CDR1 and CDR2 (germline): SNHLY, FYNNEI. The CDR3 length is 13 residues. After removal of 7 bases from V and 5 bases from J, the junction contained 6 bases not matched to a gene. The CDR3 DNA reads as TGTGCCAGCAAGGGGACAGGAAGGGAGACCCAGTACTTC. This sequence encodes CASKGTGRETQYF.

The table lists this clonotype with many counts. In DNA, the CDR3 is TGCAGTGCTAGGGGACAGACTGAAGAGACCCAGTACTTC. Protein product: CSARGQTEETQYF. V gene TRBV20-1 combines with J gene TRBJ2-5; 7 nucleotides align to TRBD1. Germline CDR1 is DFQATT and CDR2 is SNEGSKA (reference sequence). Trimming cost V 3 bases and J 3 bases; bases outside gene matches: 4. The CDR3 contains 13 residues.

This chain's CDR3 is CASRLNRAGSAFF. The CDR3 bases are TGTGCCAGCAGACTGAATAGGGCAGGTTCGGCTTTCTTT. The chain joins TRBV6-5 to TRBJ1-1; unclear D gene. CDR1 and CDR2 from the germline V gene are MNHEY and SVGAGI. The CDR3 length is 13 residues. Trimming cost V 6 bases and J 11 bases, with 19 bases left between them.

Comment on this clonotype: A clone one base away is much larger, so this may be a read error. The CDR3 is CASSFGGTSSISYEQYF. The CDR3 coding sequence is TGTGCCAGCAGTTTTGGCGGGACCTCCTCAATCTCCTACGAGCAGTACTTC. The V and J genes are TRBV28 and TRBJ2-7, with D maybe TRBD2 (6 bases). Germline CDR1 reads MDHEN; CDR2 reads SYDVKM. With 3 bases removed from V and 0 bases from J, the gap between germline ends came to 18 bases. The CDR3 is made up of 17 amino acids.

The chain has TRBV6-2 or TRBV6-3 and TRBJ2-7; D is ambiguous. V lost 2 bases to trimming and J lost 6 bases, with 11 bases between them. The length of the CDR3 is 13 residues. Per the germline V gene, CDR1 is MNHEY and CDR2 is SVGEGT. The CDR3 loop reads CASSYLENGEQYF. The CDR3 DNA is TGTGCCAGCAGTTACCTCGAGAATGGCGAGCAGTACTTC.

In regard to this clonotype: A much larger clone is a single base away; this may be a read error. The genes are TRBV5-1 and TRBJ2-7, with a possible D match to TRBD2 (7 bases). The CDR3 length is 15 residues. Germline V gene sequence: CDR1 SGHRS, CDR2 YFSETQ. Trimming removed 0 bases from V and 6 bases from J, with 16 bases in between. CDR3 DNA sequence: TGCGCCAGCAGCTTGGGAGGGGGGGCCTTCTGCGAGCAGTACTTC. It translates to CASSLGGGAFCEQYF.

This sequence joins TRBV19 and TRBJ1-1, with D possibly being TRBD1 (6 bases). Trimming shortened V by 5 bases and J by 3 bases, and 10 bases separated the two germline ends. Looked up from germline, CDR1 is LNHDA and CDR2 is SQIVND (reference sequence). The CDR3 has 13 amino acids. The CDR3 protein is CASSARQDTEAFF. The CDR3 region has the DNA TGTGCCAGTAGTGCCCGACAGGACACTGAAGCTTTCTTT. Full variable domain (rest looked up from reference TRBV19 and TRBJ1-1): DGGITQSPKYLFRKEGQNVTLSCEQNLNHDAMYWYRQDPGQGLRLIYYSQIVNDFQKGDIAEGYSVSREKKESFPLTVTSAQKNPTAFYLCASSARQDTEAFFGQGTRLTVV.

The gene calls are TRBV5-1 and TRBJ1-2, with D possibly being TRBD1 (6 bases). This CDR3 region has 15 residues. Germline CDR1 reads SGHRS; CDR2 reads YFSETQ. V shed 4 bases and J shed 4 bases, with 17 bases lying between them. The CDR3 spells CASSPNREVGYGYTF. As DNA, the CDR3 is TGCGCCAGCAGCCCTAACAGGGAGGTAGGCTATGGCTACACCTTC.

This clonotype was seen repeatedly, ten times or more. V is TRBV6-6 and J is TRBJ1-2; a weak D match, TRBD1 (6 bases). The ends were cut back, 6 bases at V and 3 bases at J, with 17 bases in the middle. The CDR3 contains 15 residues. CDR1 is MNHNY, CDR2 SVGAGI, per germline (reference sequence). CDR3 DNA sequence: TGTGCCAGCAGCTTCCAACCGGGGGCGGACTATGGCTACACCTTC. Protein sequence: CASSFQPGADYGYTF.

The V gene is TRBV15, the J gene TRBJ2-2; TRBD2 matches at 7 bases. This CDR3 is built from 15 residues. The germline V gene has CDR1 LNHNV and CDR2 YYDKDF (reference sequence). With 0 bases clipped from V and 3 bases from J, the junction kept 1 base outside the gene matches. The CDR3 nucleotides read TGTGCCACCAGCAGAGATGGGAGGGACACCGGGGAGCTGTTTTTT. Translating gives CATSRDGRDTGELFF. Full variable domain (rest looked up from reference TRBV15 and TRBJ2-2): DAMVIQNPRYQVTQFGKPVTLSCSQTLNHNVMYWYQQKSSQAPKLLFHYYDKDFNNEADTPDNFQSRRPNTSFCFLDIRSPGLGDTAMYLCATSRDGRDTGELFFGEGSRLTVL.